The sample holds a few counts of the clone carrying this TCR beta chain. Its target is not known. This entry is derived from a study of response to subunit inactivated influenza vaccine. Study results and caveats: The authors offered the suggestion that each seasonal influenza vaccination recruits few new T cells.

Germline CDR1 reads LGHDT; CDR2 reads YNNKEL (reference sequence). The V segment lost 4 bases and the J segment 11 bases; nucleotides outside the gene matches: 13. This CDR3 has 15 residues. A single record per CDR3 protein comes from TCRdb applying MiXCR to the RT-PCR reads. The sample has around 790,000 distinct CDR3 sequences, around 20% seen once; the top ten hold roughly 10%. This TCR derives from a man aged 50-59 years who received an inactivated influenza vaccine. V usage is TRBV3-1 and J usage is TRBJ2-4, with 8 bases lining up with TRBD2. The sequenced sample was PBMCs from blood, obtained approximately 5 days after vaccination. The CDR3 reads CASSPTGGGPFVQYF. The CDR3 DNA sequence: TGTGCCAGCAGCCCTACCGGGGGGGGGCCGTTCGTTCAGTACTTC.